Sequencing of this T cell receptor beta chain was carried out in a study of blood T cells in healthy people across ages. Trimming removed 6 bases at V and 7 bases at J, with 19 bases between. In germline, CDR1 is LGHDT, CDR2 YNNKEL (reference sequence). The CDR3 consists of 14 residues. On this clonotype: Its antigen is unknown.

Study conclusions and caveats: The study could not conclusively compare naive and antigen-experienced cells, given its unsorted PBMCs.

Next came a second PCR, run for roughly 6 to 11 cycles, which used a sample-barcoded 5' primer along with a J-beta primer mix. TCRdb reanalysed the 5' RACE reads using MiXCR and keeps one entry per CDR3 protein. This sample has 2 million or so distinct CDR3 sequences, with about 49% found just once. The source of this sequence is a woman between 40 and 55 years old in good health. What was sequenced was blood. The gene calls are TRBV3-1 and TRBJ2-7; D is undetermined. The CDR3 DNA reads as TGTGCCAGCAGGCGACGCCCCACTTCGTCTGAGCAGTACTTC. Translated: CASRRRPTSSEQYF.